Presented here are 27 T cell receptor beta chains from one specimen sequenced in a study of T cell changes during pregnancy in multiple sclerosis. Here immunoSEQ multiplex PCR was the method, and the copy in TCRdb shows in-frame clones only, minus some. Found here are around 92,000 clones, around 93% of them singletons; the top ten hold 2.2%. The specimen comprised peripheral blood, sampled in the third trimester of pregnancy. The receptors come from a female donor with multiple sclerosis, enrolled in a pregnancy study.

This chain connects TRBV5-6 to TRBJ2-5; 12 nucleotides align to TRBD2. After removal of 4 bases from V and 4 bases from J, the junction contained 8 bases not matched to a gene. This CDR3 comprises 16 residues. Germline V CDR1 and CDR2: SGHDT, YYEEEE. The CDR3 DNA is TGTGCCAGCAGCGAGACTAGCGGGAGTCGGGGAGAGACCCAGTACTTC. It specifies CASSETSGSRGETQYF.

This chain uses TRBV15 with TRBJ2-7; 11 bases line up with TRBD2. The V gene end was trimmed by 6 bases and the J gene end by 3 bases; junction bases not matched to a gene: 4. This CDR3 has 14 amino acids. The germline gives CDR1 LNHNV, CDR2 YYDKDF (reference sequence). The chain's CDR3 is CATSPTSGSYEQYF. DNA for the CDR3: TGTGCCACCAGTCCCACTAGCGGGAGCTACGAGCAGTACTTC. Supplemented by reference TRBV15 and TRBJ2-7, the full variable domain reads DAMVIQNPRYQVTQFGKPVTLSCSQTLNHNVMYWYQQKSSQAPKLLFHYYDKDFNNEADTPDNFQSRRPNTSFCFLDIRSPGLGDTAMYLCATSPTSGSYEQYFGPGTRLTVT.

This rearrangement joins TRBV7-8 to TRBJ2-7; D is undetermined. The length of the CDR3 is 12 residues. V shed 3 bases and J shed 3 bases, with 6 bases lying between them. Germline CDR1 and CDR2: SGHVS and FQNEAQ. CDR3 residues: CASSFTDYEQYF. The CDR3 DNA reads TGTGCCAGCAGCTTCACAGACTACGAGCAGTACTTC.

The genes are TRBV5-6 and TRBJ2-1; 12 bases agree with TRBD2. This CDR3 has 19 residues. Germline assignment: CDR1 SGHDT and CDR2 YYEEEE. V gave up 0 bases and J gave up 9 bases; unmatched junction bases: 16. Here the CDR3 DNA reads TGTGCCAGCAGCTTGGGCCCCCGTGAGACTAGCGGGAGCACGGGTGAGCAGTTCTTC. It translates to CASSLGPRETSGSTGEQFF.

The V gene is TRBV7-8, the J gene TRBJ1-5, with TRBD1 matching over 8 bases. V gave up 4 bases and J gave up 4 bases; unmatched junction bases: 3. There are 14 residues in the CDR3. Germline V gene lookup returns CDR1 SGHVS and CDR2 FQNEAQ. The CDR3 here is CASSYGQGNQPQHF. The CDR3 DNA sequence: TGTGCCAGCAGCTACGGACAGGGAAATCAGCCCCAGCATTTT.

The chain employs TRBV15 and TRBJ2-7; 12 nucleotides line up with TRBD2. Unmatched junction bases numbered 8, after V lost 1 base and J lost 4 bases. The CDR3 consists of 17 residues. Germline lookup yields CDR1 LNHNV and CDR2 YYDKDF (reference sequence). The CDR3 spells CATSRVLAGGLRYEQYF. Written as DNA, the CDR3 is TGTGCCACCAGCAGAGTACTAGCGGGAGGCCTCCGGTACGAGCAGTACTTC. Using reference TRBV15 and TRBJ2-7 for the parts outside the CDR3, the full variable domain is DAMVIQNPRYQVTQFGKPVTLSCSQTLNHNVMYWYQQKSSQAPKLLFHYYDKDFNNEADTPDNFQSRRPNTSFCFLDIRSPGLGDTAMYLCATSRVLAGGLRYEQYFGPGTRLTVT.

The chain employs TRBV29-1 and TRBJ2-7, with D possibly matching TRBD1 (5 bases). Trimming took off 7 bases at V and 6 bases at J, with 13 bases between the two ends. CDR1 is SQVTM, CDR2 ANQGSEA, per germline. This CDR3 region has 11 residues. The CDR3 reads CSAARAAEQYF. The CDR3 DNA sequence: TGCAGCGCCGCCAGGGCAGCCGAGCAGTACTTC.

The chain recombines TRBV9 with TRBJ2-1; a possible D gene is TRBD2 (6 bases). CDR1 SGDLS and CDR2 YYNGEE come from the germline V gene. The V end lost 3 bases, the J end lost 6 bases, and 10 bases lay between the germline ends. The CDR3 consists of 13 residues. CDR3 sequence reads: CASSDPSANEQFF. The CDR3 region has the DNA TGTGCCAGCAGCGATCCTAGCGCCAATGAGCAGTTCTTC.

V gene TRBV5-1 combines with J gene TRBJ2-3, with 8 bases aligning to TRBD1. This CDR3 comprises 15 residues. The V segment lost 5 bases and the J segment 2 bases; nucleotides outside the gene matches: 7. Germline CDR1 is SGHRS and CDR2 is YFSETQ. CDR3 amino acids: CASRPGQGYTDTQYF. The CDR3 DNA follows: TGCGCCAGCAGACCCGGACAGGGTTACACAGATACGCAGTATTTT.

This chain links TRBV19 with TRBJ2-1; D may be TRBD2 (7 bases). Germline V gene data show CDR1 as LNHDA and CDR2 as SQIVND (reference sequence). Trimming removed 6 bases at V and 7 bases at J, with 25 bases between. This CDR3 region has 17 residues. The CDR3 loop reads CASSPHLGGGPRNEQFF. CDR3 bases: TGTGCCAGTAGCCCCCATCTGGGAGGGGGTCCGAGAAATGAGCAGTTCTTC. Using reference TRBV19 and TRBJ2-1 for the parts outside the CDR3, the full variable domain is DGGITQSPKYLFRKEGQNVTLSCEQNLNHDAMYWYRQDPGQGLRLIYYSQIVNDFQKGDIAEGYSVSREKKESFPLTVTSAQKNPTAFYLCASSPHLGGGPRNEQFFGPGTRLTVL.

The chain recombines TRBV5-3 with TRBJ2-2; D might be TRBD1 (7 bases). TRBV5-3 carries the ORF label, with uncertain function. V lost 4 bases and J lost 5, with 15 bases in between. The CDR3 is 15 residues long. CDR3 amino acids: CARSAKQGRTGELFF. CDR3 DNA: TGTGCCAGAAGCGCCAAACAGGGGAGGACCGGGGAGCTGTTTTTT.

The rearrangement joins TRBV27 to TRBJ2-7; 7 bases match TRBD1. Germline V gene sequence: CDR1 MNHEY, CDR2 SMNVEV (reference sequence). The CDR3 sequence is 11 residues long. Trimming removed 10 bases from V and 6 bases from J; junction bases left unmatched: 6. The CDR3 sequence: CATLGGGEQYF. The CDR3 DNA reads TGTGCCACCCTAGGGGGCGGCGAGCAGTACTTC.

The rearrangement joins TRBV4-3 to TRBJ1-4; D not certain. Germline values: CDR1 LGHNA, CDR2 YSLEER. CDR3 size: 19 residues. Trimming took 0 bases from V and 3 from J, leaving 20 bases between them. DNA of the CDR3: TGCGCCAGCAGCCAAGATATAAGAACAGAACGTCGCTCTAATGAAAAACTGTTTTTT. This codes for CASSQDIRTERRSNEKLFF.

CDR3 loop: CASTDGQMNTEAFF. CDR3 nucleotide sequence: TGTGCCAGTACCGACGGACAGATGAACACTGAAGCTTTCTTT. J is TRBJ1-1 and V is TRBV19; D might be TRBD1 (6 bases). Germline CDR1 reads LNHDA; CDR2 reads SQIVND (reference sequence). Deletions cut 7 bases from V and 0 bases from J, with 12 bases between. CDR3 size: 14 residues.

The CDR3: CASSPSPGQGNQPQHF. As DNA, the CDR3 is TGTGCCAGTAGTCCCTCTCCGGGACAGGGGAATCAGCCCCAGCATTTT. The V and J genes are TRBV19 and TRBJ1-5; 10 bases are a match to TRBD1. J gave up 4 bases and V 5 bases, and 8 bases lay outside the gene matches. Germline CDR1 LNHDA, CDR2 SQIVND (reference sequence). This CDR3 region has 16 residues.

The rearrangement uses TRBV5-1 and TRBJ1-1; D unclear. Trimming shortened V by 2 bases and J by 2 bases, and 7 bases separated the two germline ends. Germline loops: CDR1 SGHRS, CDR2 YFSETQ. CDR3 length: 13 residues. CDR3 nucleotide sequence: TGCGCCAGCAGCTTCAACAGAAACACTGAAGCTTTCTTT. As protein: CASSFNRNTEAFF.

V gene TRBV9 combines with J gene TRBJ2-5; possibly TRBD1 for D (6 bases). The CDR3 runs 16 residues. From germline, CDR1 is SGDLS and CDR2 YYNGEE. V lost 3 bases to trimming and J lost 7 bases, with 22 bases between them. CDR3 sequence reads: CASSAKGDIFTGTQYF. CDR3 nucleotides: TGTGCCAGCAGCGCTAAGGGGGACATATTCACGGGGACCCAGTACTTC.

The chain joins TRBV7-6 to TRBJ2-2, with TRBD2 matching 9 bases. The V segment lost 5 bases and the J segment 0 bases; nucleotides outside the gene matches: 7. CDR3 length: 17 amino acids. CDR1 and CDR2 from the germline V gene are SGHVS and FNYEAQ. The CDR3 loop reads CASSTRLAVTNTGELFF. CDR3 coding DNA: TGTGCCAGCAGCACCCGACTAGCGGTTACGAACACCGGGGAGCTGTTTTTT.

This clone has more than one count but fewer than ten. This chain joins TRBV28 and TRBJ2-7, with 7 bases identical to TRBD2. The V gene's germline CDR1 is MDHEN and CDR2 SYDVKM. The V gene end was trimmed by 6 bases and the J gene end by 0 bases; junction bases not matched to a gene: 2. The CDR3 is 13 amino acids. CDR3 sequence reads: CASSGGSSYEQYF. The CDR3 nucleotides read TGTGCCAGCAGCGGGGGGAGCTCCTACGAGCAGTACTTC.

The J gene is TRBJ2-7, the V gene TRBV11-2; TRBD2 matches 8 bases. Per the germline V gene, CDR1 is SGHAT and CDR2 is FQNNGV. CDR3 length: 12 amino acids. The junction had 2 bases not matched to a gene; V was cut back by 3 bases and J by 7 bases. The CDR3 protein is CASSLASGEQYF. DNA for the CDR3: TGTGCCAGCAGCTTGGCTAGCGGGGAGCAGTACTTC.

The rearrangement joins TRBV19 to TRBJ1-1; TRBD1 matches at 7 bases. Germline CDR1 and CDR2: LNHDA and SQIVND (reference sequence). The V gene end was trimmed by 5 bases and the J gene end by 5 bases; junction bases not matched to a gene: 5. The CDR3 length is 13 residues. The CDR3 DNA reads as TGTGCCAGTAGTGACGACAGGGAGACTGAAGCTTTCTTT. Amino acid sequence: CASSDDRETEAFF.

J is TRBJ1-5 and V is TRBV27, with 8 positions matching TRBD1. Trimming took 5 bases from V and 6 from J; bases not matched to a gene: 6. The CDR3 is made up of 14 amino acids. Germline V gene data show CDR1 as MNHEY and CDR2 as SMNVEV (reference sequence). CDR3 sequence reads: CASSDTGGGQPQHF. In DNA, the CDR3 is TGTGCCAGCAGTGACACAGGGGGAGGTCAGCCCCAGCATTTT.

The chain employs TRBV28 and TRBJ1-5; weak D call: TRBD1 (6 bases). Germline assignment: CDR1 MDHEN and CDR2 SYDVKM. With 6 bases removed from V and 12 bases from J, the gap between germline ends came to 21 bases. The CDR3 has 14 amino acids. CDR3 in amino acids: CASRNPGHRNVQHF. The DNA of the CDR3 is TGTGCCAGCAGAAATCCGGGACACCGGAACGTCCAGCATTTT.

This clone showed up just once. This same CDR3 is encoded by further DNA sequences in the sample. The chain combines TRBV5-1 with TRBJ2-1; possibly TRBD1 for D (7 bases). The CDR3 is made up of 15 amino acids. From germline, CDR1 is SGHRS and CDR2 YFSETQ. Between the trimmed V and J ends, which lost 4 bases and 0 bases, there was a span of 11 bases. Here the CDR3 reads CASSPRDSSYNEQFF. CDR3 DNA: TGCGCCAGCAGCCCGCGGGACAGCTCCTACAATGAGCAGTTCTTC.

The chain carries TRBV5-8 and TRBJ2-7; TRBD2 is a possible D gene (7 bases). The CDR3 is made up of 15 amino acids. Germline V CDR1 and CDR2: SGHTS, YDEGEE. V shed 3 bases and J shed 2 bases, with 15 bases lying between them. The CDR3 nucleotides are TGTGCCAGCAGCTCGCGAAGGGGGGGCCCCTACGAGCAGTACTTC. Amino acid sequence: CASSSRRGGPYEQYF.

The chain combines TRBV18 with TRBJ1-3; TRBD1 is a possible D gene (5 bases). In germline, CDR1 is KGHSH, CDR2 LQKENI. V lost 1 base, J lost 0 bases, and 10 bases lay in between. CDR3 size: 16 residues. In nucleotides, the CDR3 is TGTGCCAGCTCACCACTGGACATGAACTCTGGAAACACCATATATTTT. This codes for CASSPLDMNSGNTIYF.

CDR3 coding DNA: TGTGCCAGCACCAAAGCGACTAGCGGGTACAATGAGCAGTTCTTC. This encodes CASTKATSGYNEQFF. J is TRBJ2-1 and V is TRBV5-5, with 10 bases matching TRBD2. The CDR3 sequence is 15 residues long. The V segment lost 6 bases and the J segment 4 bases; nucleotides outside the gene matches: 7. CDR1 is SGHKS, CDR2 YYEKEE, per germline (reference sequence).